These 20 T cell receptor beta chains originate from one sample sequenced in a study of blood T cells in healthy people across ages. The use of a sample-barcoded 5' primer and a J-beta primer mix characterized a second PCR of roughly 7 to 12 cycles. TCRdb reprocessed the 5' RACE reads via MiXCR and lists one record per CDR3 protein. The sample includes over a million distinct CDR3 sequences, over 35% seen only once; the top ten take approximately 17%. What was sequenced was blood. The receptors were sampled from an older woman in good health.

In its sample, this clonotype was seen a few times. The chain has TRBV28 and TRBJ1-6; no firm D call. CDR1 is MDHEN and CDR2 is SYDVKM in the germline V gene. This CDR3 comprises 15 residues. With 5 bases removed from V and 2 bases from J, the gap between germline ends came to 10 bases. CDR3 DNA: TGTGCCAGCAGTACGGGTCCCGCCTATAATTCACCCCTCCACTTT. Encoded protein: CASSTGPAYNSPLHF.

The CDR3 coding sequence is TGTGCCAGTAGTATGAACGTACTCCCAGATACGCAGTATTTT. The encoded protein is CASSMNVLPDTQYF. V is TRBV19 and J is TRBJ2-3; D not resolved. Germline CDR1 is LNHDA and CDR2 is SQIVND (reference sequence). This CDR3 spans 14 amino acids. V lost 3 bases, J lost 4 bases, and 11 bases lay in between. Combining the CDR3 with reference TRBV19 and TRBJ2-3 gives the whole variable domain DGGITQSPKYLFRKEGQNVTLSCEQNLNHDAMYWYRQDPGQGLRLIYYSQIVNDFQKGDIAEGYSVSREKKESFPLTVTSAQKNPTAFYLCASSMNVLPDTQYFGPGTRLTVL.

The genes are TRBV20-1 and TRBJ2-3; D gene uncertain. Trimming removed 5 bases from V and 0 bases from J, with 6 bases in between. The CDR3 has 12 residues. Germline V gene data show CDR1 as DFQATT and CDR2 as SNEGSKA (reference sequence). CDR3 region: CSAEESTDTQYF. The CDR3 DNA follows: TGCAGTGCTGAGGAGAGCACAGATACGCAGTATTTT.

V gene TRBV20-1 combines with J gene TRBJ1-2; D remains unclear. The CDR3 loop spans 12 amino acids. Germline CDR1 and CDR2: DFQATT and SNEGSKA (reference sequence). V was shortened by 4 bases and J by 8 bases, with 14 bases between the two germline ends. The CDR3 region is CSATVRDWGYTF. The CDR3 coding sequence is TGCAGTGCTACAGTCCGTGATTGGGGCTACACCTTC.

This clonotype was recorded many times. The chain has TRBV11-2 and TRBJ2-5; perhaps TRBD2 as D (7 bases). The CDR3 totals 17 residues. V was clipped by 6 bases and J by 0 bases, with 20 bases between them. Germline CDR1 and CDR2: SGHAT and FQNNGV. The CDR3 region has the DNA TGTGCCAGCAGGCCAATCAGGGGAGGGGAATACCAAGAGACCCAGTACTTC. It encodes CASRPIRGGEYQETQYF.

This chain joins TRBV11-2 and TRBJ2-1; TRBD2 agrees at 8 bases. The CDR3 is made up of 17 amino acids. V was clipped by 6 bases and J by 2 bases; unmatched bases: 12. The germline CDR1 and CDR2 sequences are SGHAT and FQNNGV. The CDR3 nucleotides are TGTGCCAGCAGGGGGGCGGGGGGAGGGCCCGCCTACAATGAGCAGTTCTTC. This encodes CASRGAGGGPAYNEQFF.

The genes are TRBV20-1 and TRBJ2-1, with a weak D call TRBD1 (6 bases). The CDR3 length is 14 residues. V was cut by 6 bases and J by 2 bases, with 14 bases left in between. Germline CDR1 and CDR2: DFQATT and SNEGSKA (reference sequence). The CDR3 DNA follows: TGCAGTGCCAAAAACAGGGATACCTACAATGAGCAGTTCTTC. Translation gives CSAKNRDTYNEQFF.

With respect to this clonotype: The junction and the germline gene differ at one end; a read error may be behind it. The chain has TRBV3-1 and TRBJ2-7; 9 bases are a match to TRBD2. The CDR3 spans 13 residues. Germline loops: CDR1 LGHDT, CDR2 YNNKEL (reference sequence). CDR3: CTSSRSGSGEQYF. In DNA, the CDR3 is TGTACCAGCAGCCGTAGCGGGAGTGGCGAGCAGTACTTC.

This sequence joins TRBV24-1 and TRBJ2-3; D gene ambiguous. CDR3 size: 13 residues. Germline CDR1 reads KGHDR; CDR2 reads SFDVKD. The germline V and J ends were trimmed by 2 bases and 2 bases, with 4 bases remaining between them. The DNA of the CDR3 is TGTGCCACCAGTGATTCCGACACAGATACGCAGTATTTT. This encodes CATSDSDTDTQYF.

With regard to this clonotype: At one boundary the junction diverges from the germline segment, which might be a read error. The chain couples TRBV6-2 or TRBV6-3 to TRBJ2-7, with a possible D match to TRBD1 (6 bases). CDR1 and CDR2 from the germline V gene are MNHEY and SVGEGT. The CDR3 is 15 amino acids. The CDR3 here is CAGSYTGYISYEQYF. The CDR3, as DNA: TGTGCCGGCAGCTACACAGGGTATATCTCCTACGAGCAGTACTTC.

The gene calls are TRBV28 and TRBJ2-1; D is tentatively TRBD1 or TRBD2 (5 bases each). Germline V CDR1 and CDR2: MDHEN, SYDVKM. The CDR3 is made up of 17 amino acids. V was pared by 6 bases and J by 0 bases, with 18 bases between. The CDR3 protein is CASSPLDEGTSYNEQFF. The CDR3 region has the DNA TGTGCCAGCAGCCCTCTAGATGAAGGGACCTCCTACAATGAGCAGTTCTTC.

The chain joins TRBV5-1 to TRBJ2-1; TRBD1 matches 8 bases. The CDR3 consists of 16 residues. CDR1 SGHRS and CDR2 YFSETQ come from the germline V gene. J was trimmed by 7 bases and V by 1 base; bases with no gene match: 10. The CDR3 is CASSLHQGALRNEQFF. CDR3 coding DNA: TGCGCCAGCAGCTTGCATCAGGGGGCGCTGAGGAATGAGCAGTTCTTC. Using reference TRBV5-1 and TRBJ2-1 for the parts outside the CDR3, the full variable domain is KAGVTQTPRYLIKTRGQQVTLSCSPISGHRSVSWYQQTPGQGLQFLFEYFSETQRNKGNFPGRFSGRQFSNSRSEMNVSTLELGDSALYLCASSLHQGALRNEQFFGPGTRLTVL.

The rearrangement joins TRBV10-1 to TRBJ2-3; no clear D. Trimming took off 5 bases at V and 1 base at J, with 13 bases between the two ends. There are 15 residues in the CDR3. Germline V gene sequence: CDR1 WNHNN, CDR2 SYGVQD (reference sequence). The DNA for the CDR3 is TGCGCCAGCAGTCCCCAACGATCGGGCACAGATACGCAGTATTTT. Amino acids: CASSPQRSGTDTQYF.

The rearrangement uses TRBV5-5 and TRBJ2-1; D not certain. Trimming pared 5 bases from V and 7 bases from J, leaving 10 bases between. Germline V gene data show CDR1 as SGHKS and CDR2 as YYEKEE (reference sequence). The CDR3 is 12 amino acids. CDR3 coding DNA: TGTGCCAGCAGTCAAAACGGGAATGAGCAGTTCTTC. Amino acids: CASSQNGNEQFF.

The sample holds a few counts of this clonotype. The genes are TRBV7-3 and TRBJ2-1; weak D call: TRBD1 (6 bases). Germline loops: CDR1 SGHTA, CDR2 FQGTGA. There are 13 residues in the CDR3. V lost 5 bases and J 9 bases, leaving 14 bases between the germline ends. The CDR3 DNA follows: TGTGCCAGCAGCATCGACAGGACGGGTGAGCAGTTCTTC. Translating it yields CASSIDRTGEQFF.

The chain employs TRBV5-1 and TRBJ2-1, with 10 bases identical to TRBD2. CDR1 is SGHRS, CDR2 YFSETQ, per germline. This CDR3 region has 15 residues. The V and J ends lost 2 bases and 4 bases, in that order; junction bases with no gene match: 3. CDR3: CASSLAGGMYNEQFF. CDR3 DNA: TGCGCCAGCAGCTTAGCGGGAGGGATGTACAATGAGCAGTTCTTC.

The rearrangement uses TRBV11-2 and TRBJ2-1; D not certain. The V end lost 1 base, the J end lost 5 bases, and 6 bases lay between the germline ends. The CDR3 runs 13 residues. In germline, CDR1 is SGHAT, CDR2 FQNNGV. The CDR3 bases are TGTGCCAGCAGCTTAGGGGCCGACAATGAGCAGTTCTTC. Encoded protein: CASSLGADNEQFF. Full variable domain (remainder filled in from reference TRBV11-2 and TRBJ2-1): EAGVAQSPRYKIIEKRQSVAFWCNPISGHATLYWYQQILGQGPKLLIQFQNNGVVDDSQLPKDRFSAERLKGVDSTLKIQPAKLEDSAVYLCASSLGADNEQFFGPGTRLTVL.

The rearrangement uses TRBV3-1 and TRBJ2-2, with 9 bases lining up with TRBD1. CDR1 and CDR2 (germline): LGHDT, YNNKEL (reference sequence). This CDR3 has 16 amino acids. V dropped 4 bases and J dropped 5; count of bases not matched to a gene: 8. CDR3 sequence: CASSLLTGGATGELFF. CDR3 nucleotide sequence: TGTGCCAGCAGCCTCCTTACAGGGGGCGCGACCGGGGAGCTGTTTTTT.

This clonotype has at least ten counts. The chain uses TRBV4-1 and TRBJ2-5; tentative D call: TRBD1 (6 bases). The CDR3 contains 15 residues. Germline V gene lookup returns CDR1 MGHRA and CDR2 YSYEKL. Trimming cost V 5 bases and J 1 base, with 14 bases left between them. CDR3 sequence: CASSKGHLAQETQYF. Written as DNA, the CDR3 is TGCGCCAGCAGCAAGGGACACCTGGCCCAAGAGACCCAGTACTTC.

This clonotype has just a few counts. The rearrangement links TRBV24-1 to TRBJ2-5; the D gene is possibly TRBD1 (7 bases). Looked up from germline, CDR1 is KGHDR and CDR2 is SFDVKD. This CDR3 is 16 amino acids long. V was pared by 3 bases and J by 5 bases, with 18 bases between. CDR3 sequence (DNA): TGTGCCACCAGTGATCCCTGGGACAGAGGGGGGGAGACCCAGTACTTC. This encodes CATSDPWDRGGETQYF.